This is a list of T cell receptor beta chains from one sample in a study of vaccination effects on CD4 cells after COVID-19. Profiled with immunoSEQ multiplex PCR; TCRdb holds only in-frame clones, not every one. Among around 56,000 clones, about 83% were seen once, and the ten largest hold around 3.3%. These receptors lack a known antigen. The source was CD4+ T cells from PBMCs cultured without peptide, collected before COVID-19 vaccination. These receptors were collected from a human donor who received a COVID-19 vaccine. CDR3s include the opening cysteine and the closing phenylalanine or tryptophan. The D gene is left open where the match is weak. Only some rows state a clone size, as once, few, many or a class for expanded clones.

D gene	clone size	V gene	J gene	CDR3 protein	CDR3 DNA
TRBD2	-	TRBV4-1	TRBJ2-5	CASSQSLSGGKETQYF	TGCGCCAGCAGCCAATCGCTAAGCGGGGGGAAAGAGACCCAGTACTTC
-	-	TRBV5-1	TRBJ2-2	CASSLVPVGHPSNTGELFF	TGCGCCAGCAGCTTGGTCCCCGTAGGACATCCTTCGAACACCGGGGAGCTGTTTTTT
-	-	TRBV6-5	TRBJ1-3	CASIQTASGNTIYF	TGTGCCAGCATCCAAACAGCCTCTGGAAACACCATATATTTT
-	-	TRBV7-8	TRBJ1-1	CASGSGLRNTEAFF	TGTGCCAGCGGATCGGGACTGCGGAACACTGAAGCTTTCTTT
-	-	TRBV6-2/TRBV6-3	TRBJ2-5	CASSYTGETQYF	TGTGCCAGCAGTTACACAGGAGAGACCCAGTACTTC
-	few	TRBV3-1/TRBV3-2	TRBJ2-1	CASSMYNEQFF	TGTGCCAGCAGTATGTACAATGAGCAGTTCTTC
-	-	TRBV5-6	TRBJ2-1	CASSSRWSSYNEQFF	TGTGCCAGCAGCTCCAGGTGGAGCTCCTACAATGAGCAGTTCTTC
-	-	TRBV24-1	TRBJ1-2	CATSDLTGAYGYTF	TGTGCCACCAGTGATTTAACGGGGGCCTATGGCTACACCTTC
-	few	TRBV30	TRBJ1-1	CAHGRAWSAEAFF	TGTGCCCACGGAAGGGCTTGGAGCGCTGAAGCTTTCTTT
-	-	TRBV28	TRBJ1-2	CASSDFTDGYTF	TGTGCCAGCAGTGACTTCACAGATGGCTACACCTTC
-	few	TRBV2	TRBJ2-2	CASRVERANTGELFF	TGTGCCAGCAGAGTAGAGCGGGCGAACACCGGGGAGCTGTTTTTT
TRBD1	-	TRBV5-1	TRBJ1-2	CASSRQGEVDGYTF	TGCGCCAGCAGCCGACAGGGTGAGGTGGATGGCTACACCTTC
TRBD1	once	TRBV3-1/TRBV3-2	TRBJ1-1	CASSPFRGRTEAFF	TGTGCCAGCAGCCCATTCAGGGGGAGAACTGAAGCTTTCTTT
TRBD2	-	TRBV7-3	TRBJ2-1	CASGLWVAGSYNEQFF	TGTGCCAGCGGTCTATGGGTAGCGGGGTCTTACAATGAGCAGTTCTTC
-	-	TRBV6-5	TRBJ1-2	CASRRDTEKGYTF	TGTGCCAGCAGGAGGGACACCGAGAAAGGCTACACCTTC
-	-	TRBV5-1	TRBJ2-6	CASSVTVGQGANVLTF	TGCGCCAGCAGCGTGACAGTCGGCCAGGGGGCCAACGTCCTGACTTTC